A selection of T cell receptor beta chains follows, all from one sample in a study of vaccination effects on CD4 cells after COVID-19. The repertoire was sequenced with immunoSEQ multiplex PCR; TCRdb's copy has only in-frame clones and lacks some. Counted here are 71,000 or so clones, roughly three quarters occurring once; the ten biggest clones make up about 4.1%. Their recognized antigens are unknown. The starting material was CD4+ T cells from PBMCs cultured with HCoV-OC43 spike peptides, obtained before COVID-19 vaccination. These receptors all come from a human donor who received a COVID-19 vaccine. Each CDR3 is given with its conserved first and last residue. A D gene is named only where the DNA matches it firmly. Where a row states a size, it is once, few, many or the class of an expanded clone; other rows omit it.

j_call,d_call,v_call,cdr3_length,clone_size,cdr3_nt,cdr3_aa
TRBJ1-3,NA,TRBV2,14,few,TGTGCCAGCTGGGGCAGGGTCTCTGGAAACACCATATATTTT,CASWGRVSGNTIYF
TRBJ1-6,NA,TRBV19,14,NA,TGTGCCACCAAGTCCGGGGAACTTAATTCACCCCTCCACTTT,CATKSGELNSPLHF
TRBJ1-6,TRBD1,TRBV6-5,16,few,TGTGCCAGCAGTTACACATCCGGGACAGGGAGTTCACCCCTCCACTTT,CASSYTSGTGSSPLHF
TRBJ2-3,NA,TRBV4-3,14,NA,TGCGCCAGCAGCCCCGACAGGAGCACAGATACGCAGTATTTT,CASSPDRSTDTQYF
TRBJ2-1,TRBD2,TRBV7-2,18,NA,TGTGCCAGCAGCTCCCGGTTAGCGGGGGGGCAGATCTACAATGAGCAGTTCTTC,CASSSRLAGGQIYNEQFF
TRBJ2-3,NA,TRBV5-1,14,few,TGCGCCAGCAGATTGGGGACCAACACAGATACGCAGTATTTT,CASRLGTNTDTQYF
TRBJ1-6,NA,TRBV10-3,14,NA,TGTGCCATTGCACAGGGCCCCTATAATTCACCCCTCCACTTT,CAIAQGPYNSPLHF
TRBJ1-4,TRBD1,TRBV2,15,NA,TGTGCCAGCTCCCGGGACAGGGGTATCGGTGAAAAACTGTTTTTT,CASSRDRGIGEKLFF
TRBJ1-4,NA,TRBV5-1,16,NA,TGCGCCAGCAGCTTGGTCCCAGGGGCAACTAATGAAAAACTGTTTTTT,CASSLVPGATNEKLFF
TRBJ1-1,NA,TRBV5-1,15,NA,TGCGCCAGCAGCTTTGTTCCAGACGGAAACACTGAAGCTTTCTTT,CASSFVPDGNTEAFF
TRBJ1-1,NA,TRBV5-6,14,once,TGTGCCAGCAGCTGGGGGAGATTCGGCACTGAAGCTTTCTTT,CASSWGRFGTEAFF
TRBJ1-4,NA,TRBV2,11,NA,TGTGCCAGCAGTGAATACGAAAAACTGTTTTTT,CASSEYEKLFF